A selection of T cell receptor beta chains follows, all from one sample in a study of T cells in tumors after PD-1 blockade. Sequenced by immunoSEQ multiplex PCR; TCRdb stores in-frame clones only, minus some. This table holds around 50,000 clones, around four fifths found once. The sample in question was PBMCs, obtained before anti-PD-1 therapy. The receptors shown here come from a human donor with advanced basal cell or squamous cell carcinoma (not recorded which). The CDR3 runs from the conserved cysteine through the conserved F or W. The D gene is left open where the match is weak. Only part of the rows carry a size: once, few, many, or a class if the clone is expanded.

clone_size: NA
j_call: TRBJ1-5
v_call: TRBV19
d_call: NA
cdr3_aa: CASSITAGDQPQHF
cdr3_nt: TGTGCCAGTAGTATCACGGCAGGAGATCAGCCCCAGCATTTT

clone_size: NA
j_call: TRBJ1-3
v_call: TRBV19
d_call: TRBD1
cdr3_aa: CASKRQGYLENTIYF
cdr3_nt: TGTGCCAGCAAAAGACAGGGGTACCTCGAAAACACCATATATTTT

clone_size: NA
j_call: TRBJ2-7
v_call: TRBV15
d_call: NA
cdr3_aa: CATSRKSDRYEQYF
cdr3_nt: TGTGCCACCAGCAGGAAATCGGACCGGTACGAGCAGTACTTC

clone_size: NA
j_call: TRBJ2-1
v_call: TRBV9
d_call: NA
cdr3_aa: CASSAGLWGNNEQFF
cdr3_nt: TGTGCCAGCAGCGCCGGACTCTGGGGGAACAATGAGCAGTTCTTC

clone_size: NA
j_call: TRBJ1-6
v_call: TRBV6-5
d_call: NA
cdr3_aa: CASRVAGDGSPLHF
cdr3_nt: TGTGCCAGCAGGGTGGCAGGCGACGGTTCACCCCTCCACTTT

clone_size: NA
j_call: TRBJ2-1
v_call: TRBV6-5
d_call: NA
cdr3_aa: CASSIRGGTVVF
cdr3_nt: TGTGCCAGCAGCATACGAGGCGGGACAGTGGTCTTC

clone_size: NA
j_call: TRBJ2-7
v_call: TRBV19
d_call: TRBD1
cdr3_aa: CASSPGAGGSGEQYF
cdr3_nt: TGTGCCAGTAGCCCAGGGGCAGGGGGCTCGGGCGAGCAGTACTTC

clone_size: once
j_call: TRBJ2-4
v_call: TRBV3-1/TRBV3-2
d_call: NA
cdr3_aa: CASSQDRQYNIQYF
cdr3_nt: TGTGCCAGCAGCCAAGACCGACAGTACAACATTCAGTACTTC

clone_size: NA
j_call: TRBJ1-5
v_call: TRBV5-1
d_call: NA
cdr3_aa: CASSLVPGWDQPQHF
cdr3_nt: TGCGCCAGCAGCTTGGTCCCGGGCTGGGATCAGCCCCAGCATTTT

clone_size: NA
j_call: TRBJ2-7
v_call: TRBV21-1
d_call: NA
cdr3_aa: CASSSAGTGTYEQYF
cdr3_nt: TGTGCCAGCAGCTCCGCCGGGACAGGGACCTACGAGCAGTACTTC

clone_size: NA
j_call: TRBJ2-3
v_call: TRBV5-1
d_call: NA
cdr3_aa: CASSEQGRGATDTQYF
cdr3_nt: TGCGCCAGCAGCGAACAGGGCCGGGGTGCCACAGATACGCAGTATTTT

clone_size: NA
j_call: TRBJ1-1
v_call: TRBV15
d_call: NA
cdr3_aa: CATSRSSNTEAFF
cdr3_nt: TGTGCCACCAGCAGGTCGTCGAACACTGAAGCTTTCTTT

clone_size: NA
j_call: TRBJ2-5
v_call: TRBV5-6
d_call: NA
cdr3_aa: CASSPGPGRETQYF
cdr3_nt: TGTGCCAGCAGCCCAGGCCCCGGGCGAGAGACCCAGTACTTC

clone_size: NA
j_call: TRBJ2-7
v_call: TRBV29-1
d_call: TRBD1
cdr3_aa: CSVDSGTATREQYF
cdr3_nt: TGCAGCGTTGATTCCGGGACAGCGACGCGCGAGCAGTACTTC

clone_size: NA
j_call: TRBJ1-4
v_call: TRBV18
d_call: NA
cdr3_aa: CASSPSPGPRDTNEKLFF
cdr3_nt: TGTGCCAGCTCCCCAAGCCCTGGACCAAGGGACACTAATGAAAAACTGTTTTTT

clone_size: NA
j_call: TRBJ2-7
v_call: TRBV3-1/TRBV3-2
d_call: TRBD2
cdr3_aa: CASSQAGLASEQYF
cdr3_nt: TGTGCCAGCAGCCAAGCGGGACTAGCATCCGAGCAGTACTTC

clone_size: NA
j_call: TRBJ2-7
v_call: TRBV9
d_call: TRBD1
cdr3_aa: CASSPPGTAIPYEQYF
cdr3_nt: TGTGCCAGCAGCCCCCCCGGGACAGCGATTCCCTACGAGCAGTACTTC

clone_size: NA
j_call: TRBJ2-5
v_call: TRBV7-9
d_call: NA
cdr3_aa: CASSLTLGKETQYF
cdr3_nt: TGTGCCAGCAGCTTAACCCTCGGGAAAGAGACCCAGTACTTC

clone_size: few
j_call: TRBJ2-1
v_call: TRBV19
d_call: TRBD2
cdr3_aa: CASSIPGLAGKDEQFF
cdr3_nt: TGTGCCAGTAGTATCCCGGGACTAGCGGGAAAGGATGAGCAGTTCTTC

clone_size: NA
j_call: TRBJ1-4
v_call: TRBV29-1
d_call: NA
cdr3_aa: CSATGEKLFF
cdr3_nt: TGCAGCGCCACAGGCGAAAAACTGTTTTTT

clone_size: NA
j_call: TRBJ1-3
v_call: TRBV28
d_call: NA
cdr3_aa: CASSLGPPGAGNTIYF
cdr3_nt: TGTGCCAGCAGTTTAGGGCCCCCCGGGGCTGGAAACACCATATATTTT

clone_size: NA
j_call: TRBJ2-7
v_call: TRBV3-1/TRBV3-2
d_call: NA
cdr3_aa: CASSQDNEQYF
cdr3_nt: TGTGCCAGCAGCCAAGATAACGAGCAGTACTTC

clone_size: NA
j_call: TRBJ2-5
v_call: TRBV19
d_call: NA
cdr3_aa: CASSILPGSETQYF
cdr3_nt: TGTGCCAGTAGTATCCTCCCAGGGTCAGAGACCCAGTACTTC

clone_size: NA
j_call: TRBJ2-5
v_call: TRBV28
d_call: NA
cdr3_aa: CASSLLYRGETQYF
cdr3_nt: TGTGCCAGCAGTTTGCTTTATAGGGGAGAGACCCAGTACTTC

clone_size: once
j_call: TRBJ1-5
v_call: TRBV15
d_call: TRBD1
cdr3_aa: CATSREQGAQPQHF
cdr3_nt: TGTGCCACCAGCAGAGAACAGGGGGCCCAGCCCCAGCATTTT

clone_size: NA
j_call: TRBJ1-3
v_call: TRBV5-1
d_call: TRBD1
cdr3_aa: CASSFTAGTGHSGNTIYF
cdr3_nt: TGCGCCAGCAGCTTTACCGCCGGGACAGGCCACTCTGGAAACACCATATATTTT

clone_size: NA
j_call: TRBJ1-1
v_call: TRBV6-5
d_call: NA
cdr3_aa: CASSQEDTEAFF
cdr3_nt: TGTGCCAGCAGCCAGGAGGACACTGAAGCTTTCTTT